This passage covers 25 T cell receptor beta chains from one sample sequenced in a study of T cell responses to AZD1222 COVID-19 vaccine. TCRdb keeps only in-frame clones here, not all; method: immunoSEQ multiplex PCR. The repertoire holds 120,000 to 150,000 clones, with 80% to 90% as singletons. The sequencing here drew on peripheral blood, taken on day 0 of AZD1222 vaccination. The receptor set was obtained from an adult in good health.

CDR3 coding DNA: TGTGCCAGCAGCCGTAGGACAGGGACTAATGAAAAACTGTTTTTT. Its translation: CASSRRTGTNEKLFF. J is TRBJ1-4 and V is TRBV5-6, with TRBD1 matching 8 bases. The CDR3 consists of 15 residues. The junction had 4 bases not matched to a gene; V was cut back by 4 bases and J by 2 bases. CDR1 and CDR2 (germline): SGHDT, YYEEEE. The full variable domain, completed using reference TRBV5-6 and TRBJ1-4, is DAGVTQSPTHLIKTRGQQVTLRCSPKSGHDTVSWYQQALGQGPQFIFQYYEEEERQRGNFPDRFSGHQFPNYSSELNVNALLLGDSALYLCASSRRTGTNEKLFFGSGTQLSVL.

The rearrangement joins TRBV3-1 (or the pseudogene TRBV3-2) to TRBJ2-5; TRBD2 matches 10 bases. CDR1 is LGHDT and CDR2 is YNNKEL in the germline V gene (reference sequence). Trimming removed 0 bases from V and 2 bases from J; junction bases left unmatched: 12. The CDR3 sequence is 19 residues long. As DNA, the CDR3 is TGTGCCAGCAGCCAAGATAAATCCCCCGAGCGGGGGGGGCAAGAGACCCAGTACTTC. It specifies CASSQDKSPERGGQETQYF.

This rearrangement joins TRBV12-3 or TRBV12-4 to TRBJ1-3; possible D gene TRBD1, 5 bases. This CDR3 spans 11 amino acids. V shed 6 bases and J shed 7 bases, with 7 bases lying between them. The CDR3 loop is CASSRGNTIYF. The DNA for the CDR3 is TGTGCCAGCAGCCGGGGGAACACCATATATTTT.

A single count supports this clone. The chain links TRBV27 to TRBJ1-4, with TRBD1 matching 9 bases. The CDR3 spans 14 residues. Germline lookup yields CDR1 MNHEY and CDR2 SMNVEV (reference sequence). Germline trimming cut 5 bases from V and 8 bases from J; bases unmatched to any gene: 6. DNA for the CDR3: TGTGCCAGCAGTCCGGGACAGGGTCGAGAAAAACTGTTTTTT. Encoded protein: CASSPGQGREKLFF. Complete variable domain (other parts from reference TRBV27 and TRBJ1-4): EAQVTQNPRYLITVTGKKLTVTCSQNMNHEYMSWYRQDPGLGLRQIYYSMNVEVTDKGDVPEGYKVSRKEKRNFPLILESPSPNQTSLYFCASSPGQGREKLFFGSGTQLSVL.

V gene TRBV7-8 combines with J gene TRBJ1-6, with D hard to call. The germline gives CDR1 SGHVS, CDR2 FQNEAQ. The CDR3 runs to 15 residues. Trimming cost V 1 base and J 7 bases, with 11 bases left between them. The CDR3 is CASSLETRVNSPLHF. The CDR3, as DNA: TGTGCCAGCAGCTTAGAGACAAGGGTAAATTCACCCCTCCACTTT.

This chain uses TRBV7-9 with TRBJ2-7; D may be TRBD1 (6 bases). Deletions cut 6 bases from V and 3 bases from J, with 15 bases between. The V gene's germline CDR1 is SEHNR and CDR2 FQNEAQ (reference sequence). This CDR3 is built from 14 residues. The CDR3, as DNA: TGTGCCAGCAGAGGGTTTGGACAGAACTACGAGCAGTACTTC. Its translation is CASRGFGQNYEQYF.

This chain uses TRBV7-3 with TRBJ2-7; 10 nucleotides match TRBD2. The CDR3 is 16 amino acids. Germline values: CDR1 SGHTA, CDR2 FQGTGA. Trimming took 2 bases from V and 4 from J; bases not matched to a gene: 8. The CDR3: CASSLGVGTSAYEQYF. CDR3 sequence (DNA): TGTGCCAGCAGCTTAGGGGTTGGGACTAGCGCATACGAGCAGTACTTC.

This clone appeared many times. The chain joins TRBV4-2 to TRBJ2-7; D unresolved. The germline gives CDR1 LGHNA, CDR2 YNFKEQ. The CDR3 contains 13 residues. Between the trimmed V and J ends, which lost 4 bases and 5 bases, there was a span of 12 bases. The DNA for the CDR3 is TGTGCCAGCAGCCCTAACCCCCCCGACGAGCAGTACTTC. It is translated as CASSPNPPDEQYF.

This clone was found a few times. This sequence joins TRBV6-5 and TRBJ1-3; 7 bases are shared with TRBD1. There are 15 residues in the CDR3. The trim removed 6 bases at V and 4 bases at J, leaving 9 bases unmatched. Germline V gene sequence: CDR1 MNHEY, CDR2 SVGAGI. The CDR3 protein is CASSQDRATGNTIYF. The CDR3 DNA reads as TGTGCCAGCAGCCAAGACAGGGCAACGGGAAACACCATATATTTT.

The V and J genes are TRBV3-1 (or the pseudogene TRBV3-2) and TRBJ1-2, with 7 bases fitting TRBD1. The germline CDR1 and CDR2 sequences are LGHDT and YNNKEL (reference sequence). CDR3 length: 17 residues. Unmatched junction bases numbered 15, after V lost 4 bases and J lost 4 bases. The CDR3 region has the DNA TGTGCCAGCAGCCCGAGGGCCGCGGAGGGGGCCTTCTATGGCTACACCTTC. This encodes CASSPRAAEGAFYGYTF.

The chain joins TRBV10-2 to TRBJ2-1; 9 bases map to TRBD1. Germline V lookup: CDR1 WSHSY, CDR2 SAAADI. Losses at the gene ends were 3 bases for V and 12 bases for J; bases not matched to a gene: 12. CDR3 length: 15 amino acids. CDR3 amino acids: CASSEPGQGTRSQFF. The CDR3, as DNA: TGCGCCAGCAGTGAACCAGGACAGGGGACGCGGTCGCAGTTCTTC.

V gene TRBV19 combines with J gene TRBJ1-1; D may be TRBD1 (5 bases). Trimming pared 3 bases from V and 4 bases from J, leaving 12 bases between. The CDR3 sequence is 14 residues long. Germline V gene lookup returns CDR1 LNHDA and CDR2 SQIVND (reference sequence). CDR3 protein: CASSMRLGGTEAFF. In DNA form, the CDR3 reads TGTGCCAGTAGTATGCGGTTGGGGGGCACTGAAGCTTTCTTT.

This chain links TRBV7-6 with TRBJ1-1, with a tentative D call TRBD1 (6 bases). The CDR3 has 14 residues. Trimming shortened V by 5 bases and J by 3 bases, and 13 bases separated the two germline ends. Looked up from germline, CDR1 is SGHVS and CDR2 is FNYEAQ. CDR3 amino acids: CASSMTGTDTEAFF. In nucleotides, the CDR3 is TGTGCCAGCAGCATGACAGGAACGGACACTGAAGCTTTCTTT.

DNA of the CDR3: TGTGCCAGTAGTACTCTCTGGAGGGAAAGTAGCAATCAGCCCCAGCATTTT. This translates into CASSTLWRESSNQPQHF. The chain joins TRBV19 to TRBJ1-5; no firm D call. V shed 4 bases and J shed 0 bases, with 16 bases lying between them. The germline gives CDR1 LNHDA, CDR2 SQIVND (reference sequence). The CDR3 length is 17 residues.

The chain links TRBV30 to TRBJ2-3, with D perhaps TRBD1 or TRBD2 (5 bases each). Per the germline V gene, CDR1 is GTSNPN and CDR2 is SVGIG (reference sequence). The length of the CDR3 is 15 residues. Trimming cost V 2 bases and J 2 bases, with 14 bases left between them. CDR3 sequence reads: CAWSRSGGFTDTQYF. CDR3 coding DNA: TGTGCCTGGAGTCGCAGTGGGGGTTTCACAGATACGCAGTATTTT.

The CDR3 region has the DNA TGCGCCAGCAGTGACCCCAGGGTCGGGCAGCCCCAGCATTTT. Amino acid sequence: CASSDPRVGQPQHF. V gene TRBV10-1 combines with J gene TRBJ1-5, with a weak D call TRBD1 (5 bases). Germline CDR1 and CDR2: WNHNN and SYGVQD (reference sequence). Between the trimmed V and J ends, which lost 3 bases and 7 bases, there was a span of 13 bases. The CDR3 is 14 amino acids.

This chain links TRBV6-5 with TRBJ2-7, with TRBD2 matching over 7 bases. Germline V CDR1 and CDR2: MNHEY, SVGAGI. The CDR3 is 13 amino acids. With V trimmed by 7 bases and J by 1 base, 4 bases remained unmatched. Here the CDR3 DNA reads TGTGCCAGCACCCATAGCGGGTCCTACGAGCAGTACTTC. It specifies CASTHSGSYEQYF.

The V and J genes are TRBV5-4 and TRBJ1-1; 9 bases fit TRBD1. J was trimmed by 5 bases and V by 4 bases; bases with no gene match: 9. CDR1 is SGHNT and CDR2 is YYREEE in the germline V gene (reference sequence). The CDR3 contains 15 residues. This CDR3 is CASSPQGTGRTEAFF. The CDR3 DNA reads TGTGCCAGCAGCCCGCAGGGGACAGGGCGAACTGAAGCTTTCTTT.

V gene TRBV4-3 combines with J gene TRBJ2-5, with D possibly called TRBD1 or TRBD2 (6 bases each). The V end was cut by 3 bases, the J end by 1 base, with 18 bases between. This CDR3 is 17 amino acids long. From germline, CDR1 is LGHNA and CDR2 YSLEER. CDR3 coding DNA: TGCGCCAGCAGCCAGGATTCTAAGTGGGGGGCCCAAGAGACCCAGTACTTC. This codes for CASSQDSKWGAQETQYF.

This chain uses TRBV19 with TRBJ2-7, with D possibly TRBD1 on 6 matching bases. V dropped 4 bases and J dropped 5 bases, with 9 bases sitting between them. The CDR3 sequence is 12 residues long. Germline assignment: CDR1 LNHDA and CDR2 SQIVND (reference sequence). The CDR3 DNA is TGTGCCAGTAGTAACAGGGTGGACGAGCAGTACTTC. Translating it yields CASSNRVDEQYF.

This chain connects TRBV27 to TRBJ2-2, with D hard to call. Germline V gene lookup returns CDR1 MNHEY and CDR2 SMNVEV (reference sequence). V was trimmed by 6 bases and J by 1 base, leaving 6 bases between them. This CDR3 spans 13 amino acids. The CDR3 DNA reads TGTGCCAGCAGATTCCAGAACACCGGGGAGCTGTTTTTT. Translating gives CASRFQNTGELFF.

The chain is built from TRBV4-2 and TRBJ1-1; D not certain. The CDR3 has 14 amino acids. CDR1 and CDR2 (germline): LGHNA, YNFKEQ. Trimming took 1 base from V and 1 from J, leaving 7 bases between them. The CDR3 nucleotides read TGTGCCAGCAGCCAAGTTGGGGAGAACACTGAAGCTTTCTTT. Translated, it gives CASSQVGENTEAFF.

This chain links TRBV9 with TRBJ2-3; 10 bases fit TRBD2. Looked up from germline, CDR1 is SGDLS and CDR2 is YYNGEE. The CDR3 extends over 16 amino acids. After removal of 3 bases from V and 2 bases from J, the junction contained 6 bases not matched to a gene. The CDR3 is CASSATSGTNTDTQYF. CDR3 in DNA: TGTGCCAGCAGCGCAACTAGCGGGACAAACACAGATACGCAGTATTTT.

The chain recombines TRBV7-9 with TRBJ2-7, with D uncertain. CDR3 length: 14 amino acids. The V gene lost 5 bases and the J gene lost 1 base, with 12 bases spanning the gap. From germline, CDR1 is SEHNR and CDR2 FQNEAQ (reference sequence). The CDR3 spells CASSRSMGSYEQYF. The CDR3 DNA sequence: TGTGCCAGCAGCCGTTCCATGGGGTCCTACGAGCAGTACTTC.

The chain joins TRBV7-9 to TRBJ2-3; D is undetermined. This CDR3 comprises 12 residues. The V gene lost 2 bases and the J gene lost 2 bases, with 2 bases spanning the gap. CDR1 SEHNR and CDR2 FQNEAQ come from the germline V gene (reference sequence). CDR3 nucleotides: TGTGCCAGCAGCTTACTCACAGATACGCAGTATTTT. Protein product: CASSLLTDTQYF.